Listed below are T cell receptor beta chains from one sample, sequenced in a study of OX40 agonist ivuxolimab in advanced cancers. Clones were read by immunoSEQ multiplex PCR, and TCRdb kept only the in-frame ones, dropping some. The sample shows over 10,000 clones, around nine tenths of them seen only once. The material sequenced was CD4+ or CD8+ T cells sorted from blood, taken in a trial of the OX40 agonist ivuxolimab. All receptors derive from an adult with an advanced solid tumor such as melanoma, head and neck, liver or kidney cancer. Each CDR3 is given with its conserved first and last residue. D genes are given only for firm matches. A row's size may be missing; if present it is once, few, many or a size class.

TRBV7-2	-	TRBJ2-4	few	TGTGCCAGCAGCTTAGTGCAGGCCTCTTCCATTCAGTACTTC	CASSLVQASSIQYF
TRBV9	-	TRBJ2-3	-	TGTGCCAGCAGCGTTGGGGGCTTACTGAACCTCGCCACAGATACGCAGTATTTT	CASSVGGLLNLATDTQYF
TRBV27	TRBD1	TRBJ1-2	-	TGTGCCAGCAGCGACAGGGGGCAGGGCTACACCTTC	CASSDRGQGYTF
TRBV7-2	-	TRBJ2-3	-	TGTGCCAGCAGCTTCACAGATACGCAGTATTTT	CASSFTDTQYF
TRBV6-6	-	TRBJ2-5	-	TGTGCCTCCACGTGGGGGACAGAGACCCAGTACTTC	CASTWGTETQYF
TRBV5-1	-	TRBJ2-2	-	TGCGCCAGCAGCTCAAGTCAGGGTGGGGAGCTGTTTTTT	CASSSSQGGELFF
TRBV29-1	TRBD1	TRBJ2-6	-	TGCAGCGTGGGGACAGACTCTGGGGCCAACGTCCTGACTTTC	CSVGTDSGANVLTF
TRBV29-1	-	TRBJ1-1	medium-sized	TGCAGCGCCCTCCAAGGGCCTGAAGCTTTCTTT	CSALQGPEAFF
TRBV5-5	TRBD1	TRBJ2-5	-	TGTGCCAGCAGCGGTGGGACAGTAAGTCAAGAGACCCAGTACTTC	CASSGGTVSQETQYF
TRBV7-9	TRBD1	TRBJ2-7	-	TGTGCCAGCTCGACAGGGGGCGGGTACGAGCAGTACTTC	CASSTGGGYEQYF
TRBV7-9	-	TRBJ1-2	-	TGTGCCAGCAGCTCGGGAGGCGGAGAGTCCCTTGGCTACACCTTC	CASSSGGGESLGYTF
TRBV29-1	TRBD2	TRBJ2-2	-	TGCAGCGCAAGACTAGCGTATACCGGGGAGCTGTTTTTT	CSARLAYTGELFF
TRBV15	-	TRBJ2-5	once	TGTGCCACCAGCAGAGCCTTCGTGCAAGAGACCCAGTACTTC	CATSRAFVQETQYF
TRBV7-3	-	TRBJ2-3	-	TGTGCCAGCAGCTTAGCGGGCAACACAGATACGCAGTATTTT	CASSLAGNTDTQYF
TRBV6-6	-	TRBJ1-2	-	TGTGCCAGCCGCGGATTTTATGGCTACACCTTC	CASRGFYGYTF
TRBV2	-	TRBJ2-7	-	TGTGCCAGCAGACCTGGACTGATGCTGCCCGACGAGCAGTACTTC	CASRPGLMLPDEQYF
TRBV7-2	-	TRBJ2-2	-	TGTGCCAGCAGCCCCCGCATAACGGAGATCGGGACCGGGGAGCTGTTTTTT	CASSPRITEIGTGELFF
TRBV5-1	-	TRBJ2-1	-	TGCGCCAGCAGCTTGACGGCCCACACATCCCATGAGCAGTTCTTC	CASSLTAHTSHEQFF
TRBV29-1	-	TRBJ2-1	-	TGCAGCGTTATTGCGGGAAGGTCCTACAATGAGCAGTTCTTC	CSVIAGRSYNEQFF
TRBV5-6	-	TRBJ2-7	-	TGTGCCAGCAGCGGGGGGGCCAGGGCGACCTACGAGCAGTACTTC	CASSGGARATYEQYF
TRBV6-5	TRBD1	TRBJ1-5	-	TGTGCCAGCAGTTACGGGACAGGATATCAGTCCCAGCATTTT	CASSYGTGYQSQHF
TRBV27	-	TRBJ1-3	-	TGTGCCAGCGCGCTGACAGCCGCTTCTGGAAACACCATATATTTT	CASALTAASGNTIYF
TRBV7-9	-	TRBJ2-7	-	TGTGCCAGCAGCGCCTTCGAGTTATACGAGCAGTACTTC	CASSAFELYEQYF
TRBV7-8	TRBD1	TRBJ1-1	once	TGTGCCAGCAGCCCCCGGGGCAGGGGGAGAGTGAACACTGAAGCTTTCTTT	CASSPRGRGRVNTEAFF
TRBV9	TRBD1	TRBJ1-6	-	TGTGCCAGCAGCGGGACAGGTTATGATAACCGGGATTCACCCCTCCACTTT	CASSGTGYDNRDSPLHF
TRBV9	TRBD2	TRBJ2-7	-	TGTGCCAGCAGCGTAGCCAGCGGGGGCTACGAGCAGTACTTC	CASSVASGGYEQYF
TRBV11-2	TRBD1	TRBJ1-4	-	TGTGCCAGCAGCCCCGGGACAGGGGGAAAACTGTTTTTT	CASSPGTGGKLFF
TRBV29-1	-	TRBJ2-5	-	TGCAGCGTCTATCGGGCCCAGTACTTC	CSVYRAQYF
TRBV5-1	-	TRBJ2-7	-	TGCGCCAGCAGCACCGTAGGGTCGGGAGACTACGAGCAGTACTTC	CASSTVGSGDYEQYF
TRBV7-9	-	TRBJ2-7	-	TGTGCCAGCAGCTTAGAACAGGGGGGGAGTAGGAGCTACGAGCAGTACTTC	CASSLEQGGSRSYEQYF
TRBV25-1	-	TRBJ1-1	-	TGTGCCAGCAGTGAAGTTGTTGTAGGAGGGGCCACGAACACTGAAGCTTTCTTT	CASSEVVVGGATNTEAFF
TRBV11-2	-	TRBJ1-1	-	TGTGCCAGCAGCGCTCAGGGTGGGATGAACACTGAAGCTTTCTTT	CASSAQGGMNTEAFF
TRBV5-1	TRBD1	TRBJ2-5	once	TGCGCCAGCAGCTCGGGACAGGCAGAGACCCAGTACTTC	CASSSGQAETQYF
TRBV5-6	TRBD2	TRBJ2-1	once	TGTGCCAGCAGCTTTGGGACTAGCGGGAGGTACAATGAGCAGTTCTTC	CASSFGTSGRYNEQFF
TRBV5-1	-	TRBJ2-7	-	TGCGCCAGCAGCTTGGACAGTCGGGGCCGCGAGCAGTACTTC	CASSLDSRGREQYF
TRBV28	-	TRBJ2-7	-	TGTGCCAGCAGGGGGACCACACTCTCCTACGAGCAGTACTTC	CASRGTTLSYEQYF
TRBV9	-	TRBJ1-1	once	TGTGCCAGCAGCCTCCCCTCGAGTGAAGCTTTCTTT	CASSLPSSEAFF
TRBV9	TRBD1	TRBJ1-2	few	TGTGCCAGCAGCCTCCCAGGGGGTAACTATGGCTACACCTTC	CASSLPGGNYGYTF
TRBV4-3	-	TRBJ2-1	-	TGCGCCAGCAGCCAAGTTATAGGGCACTACAATGAGCAGTTCTTC	CASSQVIGHYNEQFF
TRBV19	-	TRBJ1-2	once	TGTGCCAGTAGTATTTCGGGGGCGCACTATGGCTACACCTTC	CASSISGAHYGYTF
TRBV4-3	TRBD2	TRBJ2-2	-	TGCGCCAGCAGCCAAGATCGGCGGGGGGGGGCCGGGGAGCTGTTTTTT	CASSQDRRGGAGELFF
TRBV28	-	TRBJ1-5	-	TGTGCCAGCACCTCCTTCGGAGTCAATCAGCCCCAGCATTTT	CASTSFGVNQPQHF
TRBV27	-	TRBJ1-5	few	TGTGCCAGTTCCCGGACGGGAAATAGCAATCAGCCCCAGCATTTT	CASSRTGNSNQPQHF
TRBV19	-	TRBJ2-7	-	TGTGCCAGTAGTATCCAGGGGTTGCCCTACGAGCAGTACTTC	CASSIQGLPYEQYF
TRBV7-8	TRBD1	TRBJ1-6	-	TGTGCCAGCAGCTTAGCGCTCGGACAGGGGTATCACTCACCCCTCCACTTT	CASSLALGQGYHSPLHF
TRBV9	-	TRBJ2-3	-	TGTGCCAGCAGCGTAGAGGGGGGAGCGGGCACAGATACGCAGTATTTT	CASSVEGGAGTDTQYF
TRBV4-3	-	TRBJ2-5	-	TGCGCCAGCAGCCAAGACCCGGGGCGCGGCGAGACCCAGTACTTC	CASSQDPGRGETQYF
TRBV28	-	TRBJ2-7	-	TGTGCCAGCAGTTTCCCAGGAGAGTACGAGCAGTACTTC	CASSFPGEYEQYF
TRBV19	-	TRBJ1-5	-	TGTGCCAGTAGTATTTCCCAGGGGAGGGATCAGCCCCAGCATTTT	CASSISQGRDQPQHF
TRBV11-2	TRBD2	TRBJ2-3	-	TGTGCCAGCAGCTTAGTGGGGGGGGTTTGGGCAGATACGCAGTATTTT	CASSLVGGVWADTQYF
TRBV11-3	TRBD2	TRBJ2-3	-	TGTGCCAGCAGCTCAGCTCAAGCGGGAGAGTACACAGATACGCAGTATTTT	CASSSAQAGEYTDTQYF
TRBV27	TRBD1	TRBJ1-5	-	TGTGCCAGCAGTACCGGGACAGGAATTTCGCCCCAGCATTTT	CASSTGTGISPQHF
TRBV7-2	TRBD2	TRBJ2-2	-	TGTGCCAGCAGCTCCGGGGCCCGGGGGGTGGGCACCGGGGAGCTGTTTTTT	CASSSGARGVGTGELFF